Listed here are 5 T cell receptor beta chains from one sample, sequenced in a study of human T cells and chemical hapten exposure. As for time point: patch test 3, about 24 weeks after DPC sensitization. As for treatment: therapeutic diphenylcyclopropenone sensitization with weekly scalp DPC. TCRdb passed the RACE reads through MiXCR, listing each CDR3 protein once. The sample carries some 180,000 distinct CDR3 sequences, more than 20% recorded once. This material consisted of whole blood, taken in connection with sensitization to the hapten diphenylcyclopropenone (DPC). These receptors were taken from a woman aged 40 to 50 with alopecia areata. Some clones in this sample may be carry-over from other donors' samples.

This rearrangement joins TRBV6-5 to TRBJ1-2; the match to TRBD1 covers 9 bases. The CDR3 contains 13 residues. Germline CDR1 and CDR2: MNHEY and SVGAGI. The trim removed 6 bases at V and 8 bases at J, leaving 7 bases unmatched. The chain's CDR3 is CASRGGQGSGYTF. The CDR3 DNA is TGTGCCAGCAGAGGGGGACAGGGAAGCGGCTACACCTTC.

This clonotype was seen a few times. The rearrangement uses TRBV7-9 and TRBJ2-7, with 8 bases lining up with TRBD2. V lost 5 bases and J lost 4; bases outside the gene matches: 10. The germline CDR1 and CDR2 sequences are SEHNR and FQNEAQ (reference sequence). The CDR3 covers 15 residues. The CDR3 here is CASSRWLSGKYEQYF. The CDR3 DNA sequence: TGTGCCAGCAGCCGCTGGCTTAGCGGGAAATACGAGCAGTACTTC.

J is TRBJ2-2 and V is TRBV5-5; D is uncertain. The CDR3 totals 14 residues. CDR1 is SGHKS and CDR2 is YYEKEE in the germline V gene (reference sequence). The ends were cut back, 2 bases at V and 1 base at J, with 6 bases in the middle. The CDR3 loop reads CASSFAVNTGELFF. CDR3 DNA sequence: TGTGCCAGCAGCTTTGCTGTGAACACCGGGGAGCTGTTTTTT.

This clonotype was seen more than once but under ten times. This chain uses TRBV3-1 with TRBJ1-2; no firm D call. This CDR3 comprises 11 residues. V lost 2 bases, J lost 8 bases, and 6 bases lay in between. CDR1 is LGHDT and CDR2 is YNNKEL in the germline V gene (reference sequence). The DNA for the CDR3 is TGTGCCAGCAGCCAATATCAGGGCTACACCTTC. Residues: CASSQYQGYTF.

This clonotype was seen a handful of times. The chain uses TRBV27 and TRBJ2-2, with D possibly called TRBD1 or TRBD2 (5 bases each). Germline V gives CDR1 MNHEY, CDR2 SMNVEV (reference sequence). There are 15 residues in the CDR3. V lost 6 bases and J 6 bases, leaving 17 bases between the germline ends. The CDR3, as DNA: TGTGCCAGCAGGGCCGGGACCGACACGTCCGGGGAGCTGTTTTTT. Residues: CASRAGTDTSGELFF.